This T cell receptor (beta chain) was recorded in a study of low-dose radiotherapy and immunotherapy resistance in tumors. Across the whole study: Dosing of intravenous cyclophosphamide at 200 mg/m2 occurred every two weeks and took place one day prior to radiation and immunotherapy. Patients took oral aspirin 300 mg daily for four cycles from cycle 1 day 1.

The V gene lost 3 bases and the J gene lost 5 bases, with 8 bases spanning the gap. CDR1 and CDR2 from the germline V gene are SQVTM and ANQGSEA. This CDR3 contains 11 residues. TRAV and TRBV primers primed cDNA for both TCRalpha and TCRbeta. TCRs were put through around 20 PCR cycles of amplification with Phusion. A constant-region primer and the V-primer adapter served as the primer pair. Through in vitro transcription, the mRNA that had been isolated was amplified. TCRdb analysed the reads with MiXCR anew, one entry per CDR3 protein. The sample carries roughly 100,000 distinct CDR3 sequences, less than 25% recorded once. The time point is: after trial treatment. Documented treatment: LDRT plus nivolumab, ipilimumab, low-dose cyclophosphamide and aspirin (RACIN trial). Patients deemed eligible presented with advanced solid tumors lacking tumor-infiltrating lymphocytes. This clonotype was seen once.

The sample here was PBMCs, taken after low-dose radiotherapy plus immunotherapy. The chain combines TRBV29-1 with TRBJ2-7, with D possibly TRBD1 on 6 matching bases. The TCR sequence derives from a male donor with prostate cancer. The CDR3 nucleotides read TGCAGCGTTGATGCAGGGGACGAGCAGTACTTC. Protein product: CSVDAGDEQYF.